Listed here are 30 T cell receptor beta chains from one sample, sequenced in a study of cytomegalovirus exposure and HLA in healthy donors. PCR was performed using 60 Vbeta and 13 Jbeta primers. Profiling relied on immunoSEQ multiplex PCR, and the TCRdb table lists in-frame clones only, not all of them. Of some 200,000 clones listed, more than 65% were seen once; the top ten hold roughly 0.6%. Sequenced input: PBMCs. These receptors came from a man between 18 and 35 years old in good health and CMV-seronegative.

This clone was counted only a few times. This sequence joins TRBV4-1 and TRBJ1-5; 10 bases match TRBD1. V trimming: 3 bases; J trimming: 4 bases; junction bases outside the gene matches: 3. The CDR3 is 15 amino acids. The V gene's germline CDR1 is MGHRA and CDR2 YSYEKL. This CDR3 reads CASSQGGQGNQPQHF. In DNA, the CDR3 is TGCGCCAGCAGCCAGGGGGGACAGGGGAATCAGCCCCAGCATTTT.

This chain links TRBV7-6 with TRBJ2-3, with a possible D match to TRBD2 (5 bases). This CDR3 has 13 amino acids. Germline V gene data show CDR1 as SGHVS and CDR2 as FNYEAQ. V gave up 7 bases and J gave up 4 bases, with 12 bases separating them. The CDR3 region is CASNPPGADTQYF. The CDR3 DNA follows: TGTGCCAGCAACCCCCCCGGGGCAGATACGCAGTATTTT.

V usage is TRBV4-2 and J usage is TRBJ1-1, with D tentatively TRBD1 (5 bases). The CDR3 is 16 residues long. Germline CDR1 LGHNA, CDR2 YNFKEQ. Trimming pared 0 bases from V and 3 bases from J, leaving 14 bases between. As DNA, the CDR3 is TGTGCCAGCAGCCAAGAGGTGGTGGGGCCGGACACTGAAGCTTTCTTT. It codes for CASSQEVVGPDTEAFF.

This chain connects TRBV7-3 to TRBJ2-7; a weak D match, TRBD1 (6 bases). Trimming cost V 0 bases and J 7 bases, with 13 bases left between them. From germline, CDR1 is SGHTA and CDR2 FQGTGA. This CDR3 comprises 14 residues. In DNA form, the CDR3 reads TGTGCCAGCAGCTTAACACAGGGTTCGGGTGAGCAGTACTTC. As protein: CASSLTQGSGEQYF.

A few counts support this clone. The chain uses TRBV5-6 and TRBJ2-7; a possible D gene is TRBD2 (5 bases). Germline-derived CDR1 and CDR2 are SGHDT and YYEEEE. This CDR3 comprises 14 residues. V lost 5 bases and J 2 bases, leaving 14 bases between the germline ends. DNA of the CDR3: TGTGCCAGCAGTTTTGACTGGGAGACCTACGAGCAGTACTTC. Translation: CASSFDWETYEQYF. The full variable domain, in which reference TRBV5-6 and TRBJ2-7 provide the parts outside the CDR3, is DAGVTQSPTHLIKTRGQQVTLRCSPKSGHDTVSWYQQALGQGPQFIFQYYEEEERQRGNFPDRFSGHQFPNYSSELNVNALLLGDSALYLCASSFDWETYEQYFGPGTRLTVT.

Worth noting for this clone: One junction end disagrees with the germline gene, perhaps due to a read error. The chain uses TRBV7-9 and TRBJ2-1; 9 bases align to TRBD2. Germline CDR1 is SEHNR and CDR2 is FQNEAQ (reference sequence). This CDR3 has 18 amino acids. The CDR3 bases are TGTTCCAGCAGCTCGTCCGATGGCGGGAGGGTCCTCAACAATGAGCAGTTCTTC. It codes for CSSSSSDGGRVLNNEQFF.

This chain uses TRBV6-1 with TRBJ2-7; 8 bases are shared with TRBD1. Germline V gives CDR1 MNHNS, CDR2 SASEGT. The junction had 10 bases not matched to a gene; V was cut back by 6 bases and J by 3 bases. This CDR3 region has 15 residues. CDR3 region: CASSQNRGTVYEQYF. Here the CDR3 DNA reads TGTGCCAGCAGCCAAAACAGGGGGACAGTCTACGAGCAGTACTTC.

By its share, this clone is medium-sized. The rearrangement joins TRBV4-2 to TRBJ1-3; the D is unclear. CDR1 is LGHNA, CDR2 YNFKEQ, per germline. The V end was cut by 1 base, the J end by 4 bases, with 14 bases between. This CDR3 spans 16 amino acids. The CDR3 DNA follows: TGTGCCAGCAGCCAAGTCGGGGTCTCCGTCGGAAACACCATATATTTT. Protein sequence: CASSQVGVSVGNTIYF.

V usage is TRBV5-6 and J usage is TRBJ2-3; unclear D gene. Trimming took off 0 bases at V and 4 bases at J, with 6 bases between the two ends. There are 13 residues in the CDR3. Germline CDR1 is SGHDT and CDR2 is YYEEEE. The CDR3 DNA reads TGTGCCAGCAGCTTGGCCTACCCAGATACGCAGTATTTT. This gives the protein CASSLAYPDTQYF.

J is TRBJ2-1 and V is TRBV9; D not certain. V gave up 1 base and J gave up 8 bases, with 19 bases separating them. The CDR3 runs to 16 residues. Looked up from germline, CDR1 is SGDLS and CDR2 is YYNGEE. This CDR3 reads CASSVLPSLLVDEQFF. The CDR3 DNA is TGTGCCAGCAGCGTACTCCCTAGTCTTTTAGTCGATGAGCAGTTCTTC.

This clone has only one observation. The chain combines TRBV19 with TRBJ1-1; 7 bases are a match to TRBD1. Germline V gives CDR1 LNHDA, CDR2 SQIVND (reference sequence). CDR3 length equals 13 residues. Trimming took 8 bases from V and 1 from J; bases not matched to a gene: 4. Here the CDR3 DNA reads TGTGCCAGTCGGACAGGCCCGAACACTGAAGCTTTCTTT. Translation: CASRTGPNTEAFF.

The chain carries TRBV25-1 and TRBJ2-1; 10 bases are a match to TRBD2. From germline, CDR1 is MGHDK and CDR2 SYGVNS. V shed 3 bases, J shed 7 bases, and the junction held 3 bases outside the gene matches. This CDR3 is built from 14 residues. This chain's CDR3 is CASSDVLAGNEQFF. Here the CDR3 DNA reads TGTGCCAGCAGTGATGTACTAGCGGGGAATGAGCAGTTCTTC.

This clone has just one count. The rearrangement uses TRBV2 and TRBJ2-2; D perhaps matches TRBD2 (6 bases). This CDR3 contains 15 residues. V was clipped by 6 bases and J by 1 base, with 12 bases between them. The germline CDR1 and CDR2 sequences are SNHLY and FYNNEI. This chain's CDR3 is CASREGQVNTGELFF. CDR3 coding DNA: TGTGCCAGCAGGGAGGGGCAGGTGAACACCGGGGAGCTGTTTTTT. The variable domain in full, with the rest retrieved from reference TRBV2 and TRBJ2-2, is EPEVTQTPSHQVTQMGQEVILRCVPISNHLYFYWYRQILGQKVEFLVSFYNNEISEKSEIFDDQFSVERPDGSNFTLKIRSTKLEDSAMYFCASREGQVNTGELFFGEGSRLTVL.

The chain joins TRBV19 to TRBJ2-1; 9 bases map to TRBD2. Germline values: CDR1 LNHDA, CDR2 SQIVND (reference sequence). CDR3 length equals 15 residues. Losses at the gene ends were 3 bases for V and 7 bases for J; bases not matched to a gene: 7. CDR3 in DNA: TGTGCCAGTAGTATGTGGCTAGCGGGAAAAAATGAGCAGTTCTTC. Its protein is CASSMWLAGKNEQFF.

V and J are TRBV4-2 and TRBJ2-6; 8 nucleotides agree with TRBD1. The CDR3 contains 19 residues. V shed 1 base, J shed 1 base, and the junction held 9 bases outside the gene matches. Germline lookup yields CDR1 LGHNA and CDR2 YNFKEQ. In nucleotides, the CDR3 is TGTGCCAGCAGCCAAGCCTTGATACAGGGGGATTCTGGGGCCAACGTCCTGACTTTC. It yields the protein CASSQALIQGDSGANVLTF.

This rearrangement joins TRBV30 to TRBJ1-6; TRBD1 might be the D (5 bases). V lost 5 bases and J 9 bases, leaving 14 bases between the germline ends. This CDR3 spans 13 amino acids. Germline V gene data show CDR1 as GTSNPN and CDR2 as SVGIG (reference sequence). The CDR3 region has the DNA TGTGCCTGGCAGCAGGGTTTCGCTTCACCCCTCCACTTT. It encodes CAWQQGFASPLHF. Together with reference TRBV30 and TRBJ1-6, the CDR3 gives the full variable domain: SQTIHQWPATLVQPVGSPLSLECTVEGTSNPNLYWYRQAAGRGLQLLFYSVGIGQISSEVPQNLSASRPQDRQFILSSKKLLLSDSGFYLCAWQQGFASPLHFGNGTRLTVT.

This clone was found once. The chain employs TRBV11-2 and TRBJ2-7; 10 bases fit TRBD1. Unmatched junction bases numbered 8, after V lost 5 bases and J lost 7 bases. CDR1 is SGHAT and CDR2 is FQNNGV in the germline V gene. The CDR3 loop spans 14 amino acids. CDR3 nucleotide sequence: TGTGCCAGCAGCCGACAGGGGGCGCGTTTAGAGCAGTACTTC. Its translation is CASSRQGARLEQYF.

The chain is built from TRBV7-9 and TRBJ1-2; D is possibly TRBD1 (5 bases). This CDR3 is 15 amino acids long. Germline V lookup: CDR1 SEHNR, CDR2 FQNEAQ (reference sequence). Trimming removed 6 bases from V and 8 bases from J, with 22 bases in between. The CDR3 spells CASRQMGREEYGYTF. The CDR3 DNA follows: TGTGCCAGCAGACAAATGGGGCGGGAAGAGTACGGCTACACCTTC.

V and J are TRBV6-5 and TRBJ1-5; a possible D gene is TRBD1 (6 bases). V was clipped by 8 bases and J by 5 bases, with 19 bases between them. Germline CDR1 reads MNHEY; CDR2 reads SVGAGI. The CDR3 extends over 15 amino acids. For the CDR3, the DNA is TGTGCCAGCTCCCCCCAGGGAGAGGGGGATCAGCCCCAGCATTTT. Residues: CASSPQGEGDQPQHF.

The DNA of the CDR3 is TGTGCCATCAGCGGGACAGAAAACACTGAAGCTTTCTTT. It is translated as CAISGTENTEAFF. This rearrangement joins TRBV10-3 to TRBJ1-1, with TRBD1 matching 7 bases. The CDR3 sequence is 13 residues long. From germline, CDR1 is ENHRY and CDR2 SYGVKD. Trimming took 6 bases from V and 2 from J; bases not matched to a gene: 3.

The chain carries TRBV10-2 and TRBJ1-5, with D maybe TRBD1 (6 bases). This CDR3 comprises 13 residues. The V gene lost 6 bases and the J gene lost 3 bases, with 9 bases spanning the gap. Germline-derived CDR1 and CDR2 are WSHSY and SAAADI. Here the CDR3 reads CASRDSHNQPQHF. The CDR3 DNA reads TGCGCCAGCAGGGACAGCCACAATCAGCCCCAGCATTTT.

This rearrangement joins TRBV5-1 to TRBJ1-1, with TRBD1 matching over 10 bases. There are 15 residues in the CDR3. Unmatched junction bases numbered 4, after V lost 4 bases and J lost 1 base. Germline loops: CDR1 SGHRS, CDR2 YFSETQ. As DNA, the CDR3 is TGCGCCAGCAGCGAGACAGGGGGCGGGAACACTGAAGCTTTCTTT. Translating gives CASSETGGGNTEAFF.

Only one count was recorded for this clone. Distinct nucleotide sequences in the sample also encode this CDR3. This chain uses TRBV19 with TRBJ1-5, with 7 bases aligning to TRBD1. V shed 5 bases and J 4 bases; nucleotides not matched to a gene: 2. The CDR3 length is 13 residues. Germline values: CDR1 LNHDA, CDR2 SQIVND (reference sequence). The CDR3 loop is CASSLQGNQPQHF. CDR3 nucleotides: TGTGCCAGTAGTTTACAGGGGAATCAGCCCCAGCATTTT.

Comments on this clone: The identical CDR3 is also encoded by other nucleotide sequences in the sample. The rearrangement links TRBV7-2 to TRBJ1-5; D not resolved. With 1 base removed from V and 6 bases from J, the gap between germline ends came to 4 bases. There are 12 residues in the CDR3. Germline loops: CDR1 SGHTA, CDR2 FQGNSA. The CDR3 sequence is CASSLGVQPQHF. CDR3 coding DNA: TGTGCCAGCAGCTTAGGAGTTCAGCCCCAGCATTTT. Looking up the rest from reference TRBV7-2 and TRBJ1-5 gives the full variable domain: GAGVSQSPSNKVTEKGKDVELRCDPISGHTALYWYRQSLGQGLEFLIYFQGNSAPDKSGLPSDRFSAERTGGSVSTLTIQRTQQEDSAVYLCASSLGVQPQHFGDGTRLSIL.

The chain couples TRBV2 to TRBJ1-5; D may be TRBD1 (5 bases). The germline CDR1 and CDR2 sequences are SNHLY and FYNNEI. The CDR3 spans 12 residues. V shed 4 bases and J shed 8 bases, with 9 bases lying between them. CDR3 nucleotide sequence: TGTGCCAGCAGTGTGGGGGGGGAGCCCCAGCATTTT. Its translation: CASSVGGEPQHF.

V usage is TRBV10-1 and J usage is TRBJ2-7, with TRBD2 matching 13 bases. The CDR3 extends over 15 amino acids. Germline CDR1 WNHNN, CDR2 SYGVQD (reference sequence). V lost 4 bases, J lost 2 bases, and 2 bases stayed unmatched. The CDR3 region has the DNA TGCGCCAGCAGTGGGGGGACTAGCGGGACCTACGAGCAGTACTTC. Protein sequence: CASSGGTSGTYEQYF.

V gene TRBV6-5 combines with J gene TRBJ1-2; unclear D gene. Trimming cost V 6 bases and J 6 bases, with 17 bases left between them. CDR1 and CDR2 from the germline V gene are MNHEY and SVGAGI. The CDR3 length is 14 residues. In DNA form, the CDR3 reads TGTGCCAGCAGCTACGGGAGGATTGGGAATGGCTACACCTTC. Its protein is CASSYGRIGNGYTF.

The chain employs TRBV6-5 and TRBJ1-6, with D unclear. CDR1 and CDR2 from the germline V gene are MNHEY and SVGAGI. The CDR3 runs 13 residues. Between the trimmed V and J ends, which lost 6 bases and 7 bases, there was a span of 10 bases. The CDR3 spells CASRPGGNSPLHF. CDR3 DNA: TGTGCCAGCAGACCCGGAGGAAATTCACCCCTCCACTTT.

The V call is TRBV11-1, the J call TRBJ2-1; D remains ambiguous. Germline V gives CDR1 SGHAT, CDR2 FQDESV (reference sequence). The CDR3 runs to 12 residues. Between the trimmed V and J ends, which lost 1 base and 6 bases, there was a span of 4 bases. The CDR3 DNA is TGTGCCAGCAGCTTAGTCGGCAATGAGCAGTTCTTC. Protein: CASSLVGNEQFF.

This chain uses TRBV6-1 with TRBJ2-1; 11 positions agree with TRBD2. V trimming: 0 bases; J trimming: 7 bases; junction bases outside the gene matches: 8. Germline V gene sequence: CDR1 MNHNS, CDR2 SASEGT. The CDR3 loop spans 17 amino acids. The CDR3: CASSEAYSGRGPNEQFF. In nucleotides, the CDR3 is TGTGCCAGCAGTGAAGCTTATAGCGGGAGGGGGCCGAATGAGCAGTTCTTC.